This passage covers 30 T cell receptor beta chains from one sample sequenced in a study of cytomegalovirus exposure and HLA in healthy donors. A multiplex PCR was run with 60 Vbeta primers and 13 Jbeta primers. Only in-frame clones appear in the TCRdb table, and some are missing; sequencing was by immunoSEQ multiplex PCR. Its listing shows roughly 62,000 clones. Specimen: PBMCs. Receptor source: a woman between 18 and 29 years old in good health and CMV-seronegative.

The CDR3 is CASSFSQRVYEQYF. The CDR3 region has the DNA TGTGCCAGCAGCTTTTCACAGAGGGTCTACGAGCAGTACTTC. The gene calls are TRBV5-4 and TRBJ2-7; TRBD2 is a possible D gene (5 bases). CDR1 and CDR2 (germline): SGHNT, YYREEE (reference sequence). The V gene lost 2 bases and the J gene lost 3 bases, with 12 bases spanning the gap. The CDR3 contains 14 residues. The entire variable domain, with the rest obtained from reference TRBV5-4 and TRBJ2-7, is as follows: ETGVTQSPTHLIKTRGQQVTLRCSSQSGHNTVSWYQQALGQGPQFIFQYYREEENGRGNFPPRFSGLQFPNYSSELNVNALELDDSALYLCASSFSQRVYEQYFGPGTRLTVT.

V gene TRBV29-1 combines with J gene TRBJ1-2, with 9 nucleotides matching TRBD1. This CDR3 has 15 amino acids. Losses at the gene ends were 7 bases for V and 5 bases for J; bases not matched to a gene: 14. CDR1 and CDR2 from the germline V gene are SQVTM and ANQGSEA. CDR3 sequence reads: CSAGTGNLAGYGYTF. The DNA for the CDR3 is TGCAGCGCAGGGACAGGGAATCTCGCTGGGTATGGCTACACCTTC.

The J gene is TRBJ1-3, the V gene TRBV7-2, with D maybe TRBD1 (5 bases). V was trimmed by 3 bases and J by 4 bases, leaving 13 bases between them. This CDR3 is built from 15 residues. Per the germline V gene, CDR1 is SGHTA and CDR2 is FQGNSA. The CDR3 region has the DNA TGTGCCAGCAGCTTCGCCAGGGTGGGAGGAAACACCATATATTTT. It is translated as CASSFARVGGNTIYF.

This chain joins TRBV7-8 and TRBJ1-5; perhaps TRBD1 as D (5 bases). The CDR3 runs to 15 residues. V lost 5 bases and J 6 bases, leaving 17 bases between the germline ends. Germline V gene lookup returns CDR1 SGHVS and CDR2 FQNEAQ. The CDR3 sequence: CASSGTGREGQPQHF. CDR3 in DNA: TGTGCCAGCAGCGGAACGGGCAGGGAAGGTCAGCCCCAGCATTTT. Looking up the rest from reference TRBV7-8 and TRBJ1-5 gives the full variable domain: GAGVSQSPRYKVAKRGQDVALRCDPISGHVSLFWYQQALGQGPEFLTYFQNEAQLDKSGLPSDRFFAERPEGSVSTLKIQRTQQEDSAVYLCASSGTGREGQPQHFGDGTRLSIL.

The chain employs TRBV18 and TRBJ2-7, with D possibly TRBD1 on 5 matching bases. Germline V gene data show CDR1 as KGHSH and CDR2 as LQKENI. The V end was cut by 2 bases, the J end by 7 bases, with 15 bases between. This CDR3 region has 14 residues. The CDR3 here is CASSPMSGLGEQYF. As DNA, the CDR3 is TGTGCCAGCTCACCAATGTCAGGGTTGGGGGAGCAGTACTTC.

The chain links TRBV4-2 to TRBJ2-7; TRBD2 is a possible D gene (6 bases). CDR3 length: 15 amino acids. Germline-derived CDR1 and CDR2 are LGHNA and YNFKEQ. With 0 bases removed from V and 3 bases from J, the gap between germline ends came to 12 bases. In DNA, the CDR3 is TGTGCCAGCAGCCAAGATGGGACTCTAAACTACGAGCAGTACTTC. The encoded protein is CASSQDGTLNYEQYF.

Here the CDR3 reads CASSPGTGNQPQHF. The CDR3 nucleotides are TGCGCCAGCAGCCCTGGGACAGGGAATCAGCCCCAGCATTTT. The chain has TRBV5-1 and TRBJ1-5; 9 nucleotides align to TRBD1. The CDR3 spans 14 residues. CDR1 is SGHRS and CDR2 is YFSETQ in the germline V gene. With 4 bases clipped from V and 4 bases from J, the junction kept 3 bases outside the gene matches.

The CDR3 DNA reads TGCAGCGCCGGGGGAGGCGAGCAGTACTTC. This translates into CSAGGGEQYF. The chain uses TRBV20-1 and TRBJ2-7, with D tentatively TRBD2 (6 bases). The CDR3 sequence is 10 residues long. Germline V gene lookup returns CDR1 DFQATT and CDR2 SNEGSKA (reference sequence).

The chain joins TRBV5-1 to TRBJ2-3; D is possibly TRBD2 (6 bases). CDR3 size: 16 residues. V lost 4 bases and J 1 base, leaving 16 bases between the germline ends. In germline, CDR1 is SGHRS, CDR2 YFSETQ. Here the CDR3 reads CASSPSGTYRTDTQYF. In DNA form, the CDR3 reads TGCGCCAGCAGCCCCTCCGGGACTTATCGCACAGATACGCAGTATTTT.

The chain recombines TRBV7-9 with TRBJ1-4; perhaps TRBD1 as D (6 bases). The V gene's germline CDR1 is SEHNR and CDR2 FQNEAQ (reference sequence). The CDR3 is 15 amino acids. Trimming left V 1 base short and J 5 bases short, with 11 bases between. The CDR3 protein is CASSLEYRENEKLFF. DNA of the CDR3: TGTGCCAGCAGCTTAGAATACAGGGAGAATGAAAAACTGTTTTTT.

The chain links TRBV11-2 to TRBJ1-4, with D tentatively TRBD1 (5 bases). Deletions cut 5 bases from V and 7 bases from J, with 14 bases between. The CDR3 is 14 residues long. Germline values: CDR1 SGHAT, CDR2 FQNNGV. CDR3 amino acids: CASSPGSQGEKLFF. DNA of the CDR3: TGTGCCAGCAGCCCGGGCTCCCAGGGTGAAAAACTGTTTTTT.

A note on this clone: The sample carries other DNA sequences with the same CDR3. The rearrangement uses TRBV30 and TRBJ1-6, with D hard to call. Germline V CDR1 and CDR2: GTSNPN, SVGIG (reference sequence). With 8 bases removed from V and 0 bases from J, the gap between germline ends came to 14 bases. The CDR3 length is 15 residues. For the CDR3, the DNA is TGTGCCCTGGTTGGGCAGAGCTCCTATAATTCACCCCTCCACTTT. Protein product: CALVGQSSYNSPLHF. Full variable domain (rest looked up from reference TRBV30 and TRBJ1-6): SQTIHQWPATLVQPVGSPLSLECTVEGTSNPNLYWYRQAAGRGLQLLFYSVGIGQISSEVPQNLSASRPQDRQFILSSKKLLLSDSGFYLCALVGQSSYNSPLHFGNGTRLTVT.

The rearrangement joins TRBV10-3 to TRBJ1-1; no reliable D call. This CDR3 has 11 residues. The germline CDR1 and CDR2 sequences are ENHRY and SYGVKD. V was trimmed by 8 bases and J by 9 bases, leaving 13 bases between them. CDR3 in DNA: TGTGCCATCTTGATAGAGGCCAAAGCTTTCTTT. Amino acids: CAILIEAKAFF.

This sequence joins TRBV5-1 and TRBJ1-2; 9 nucleotides match TRBD1. This CDR3 contains 14 residues. J gave up 3 bases and V 2 bases, and 2 bases lay outside the gene matches. CDR1 SGHRS and CDR2 YFSETQ come from the germline V gene. CDR3 in DNA: TGCGCCAGCAGCTTACAGGGGGCTGACTATGGCTACACCTTC. Translated: CASSLQGADYGYTF.

The chain combines TRBV6-5 with TRBJ1-6; 7 positions agree with TRBD1. The trim removed 0 bases at V and 8 bases at J, leaving 4 bases unmatched. Germline lookup yields CDR1 MNHEY and CDR2 SVGAGI. The CDR3 is made up of 15 amino acids. CDR3 amino acids: CASSYSGQGDSPLHF. In nucleotides, the CDR3 is TGTGCCAGCAGTTACTCCGGGCAGGGGGATTCACCCCTCCACTTT.

V is TRBV19 and J is TRBJ1-6; D gene ambiguous. The CDR3 sequence is 12 residues long. Germline V gene lookup returns CDR1 LNHDA and CDR2 SQIVND (reference sequence). Trimming took off 9 bases at V and 5 bases at J, with 8 bases between the two ends. The DNA of the CDR3 is TGTGCCAGCCGGACTGATAATTCACCCCTCCACTTT. This translates into CASRTDNSPLHF.

V usage is TRBV9 and J usage is TRBJ2-7; 9 bases align to TRBD1. The CDR3 extends over 16 amino acids. The J segment lost 3 bases and the V segment lost 4 bases, leaving 11 bases of the junction unmatched. Germline CDR1 and CDR2: SGDLS and YYNGEE. The CDR3 nucleotides read TGTGCCAGCAGCATCAGCGGAAGGACAGGGGACTACGAGCAGTACTTC. This translates into CASSISGRTGDYEQYF.

The rearrangement links TRBV15 to TRBJ1-5, with D unclear. Germline V lookup: CDR1 LNHNV, CDR2 YYDKDF (reference sequence). This CDR3 spans 12 amino acids. Trimming pared 1 base from V and 5 bases from J, leaving 3 bases between. CDR3 nucleotides: TGTGCCACCAGCAGAGCGGATCAGCCCCAGCATTTT. As protein: CATSRADQPQHF.

V is TRBV5-1 and J is TRBJ1-1; 8 bases fit TRBD1. This CDR3 contains 14 residues. Per germline, CDR1 SGHRS and CDR2 YFSETQ. With 4 bases clipped from V and 6 bases from J, the junction kept 8 bases outside the gene matches. CDR3 bases: TGCGCCAGCAGCCCGACAGGGGTTGGGGCTGAAGCTTTCTTT. It codes for CASSPTGVGAEAFF.

The rearrangement uses TRBV29-1 and TRBJ1-5, with 7 nucleotides matching TRBD1. Germline V gene sequence: CDR1 SQVTM, CDR2 ANQGSEA. This CDR3 contains 13 residues. Germline trimming cut 4 bases from V and 4 bases from J; bases unmatched to any gene: 4. CDR3 sequence (DNA): TGCAGCGTTGGAGGGACAGATAATCAGCCCCAGCATTTT. It codes for CSVGGTDNQPQHF.

The chain is built from TRBV7-8 and TRBJ2-7; a weak D match, TRBD2 (6 bases). This CDR3 has 15 amino acids. Between the trimmed V and J ends, which lost 1 base and 2 bases, there was a span of 12 bases. In germline, CDR1 is SGHVS, CDR2 FQNEAQ. CDR3 sequence (DNA): TGTGCCAGCAGCTTAGGGGGGACTGTACCCTACGAGCAGTACTTC. Protein sequence: CASSLGGTVPYEQYF. Using reference TRBV7-8 and TRBJ2-7 for the parts outside the CDR3, the full variable domain is GAGVSQSPRYKVAKRGQDVALRCDPISGHVSLFWYQQALGQGPEFLTYFQNEAQLDKSGLPSDRFFAERPEGSVSTLKIQRTQQEDSAVYLCASSLGGTVPYEQYFGPGTRLTVT.

J is TRBJ1-1 and V is TRBV2; TRBD1 is a possible D gene (5 bases). V lost 4 bases and J lost 2, with 11 bases in between. The CDR3 spans 14 residues. CDR1 is SNHLY, CDR2 FYNNEI, per germline. DNA for the CDR3: TGTGCCAGCAGTGGACAGACGAGTAACACTGAAGCTTTCTTT. Its translation: CASSGQTSNTEAFF.

CDR3 residues: CASSVLPDRAYEQYF. The CDR3 DNA sequence: TGTGCCAGCAGTGTCCTTCCAGACAGGGCGTACGAGCAGTACTTC. The chain combines TRBV6-1 with TRBJ2-7, with TRBD1 matching over 7 bases. The germline gives CDR1 MNHNS, CDR2 SASEGT. Losses at the gene ends were 4 bases for V and 4 bases for J; bases not matched to a gene: 10. CDR3 length: 15 residues.

The chain is built from TRBV4-1 and TRBJ2-7; 9 bases line up with TRBD1. Germline values: CDR1 MGHRA, CDR2 YSYEKL. This CDR3 contains 15 residues. The trim removed 1 base at V and 5 bases at J, leaving 6 bases unmatched. The DNA for the CDR3 is TGCGCCAGCAGCCAAGTGCGGGACAGGGAGAACGAGCAGTACTTC. Translating it yields CASSQVRDRENEQYF.

The chain couples TRBV5-1 to TRBJ2-1, with TRBD1 identical over 7 bases. The CDR3 length is 16 residues. Trimming removed 3 bases from V and 7 bases from J; junction bases left unmatched: 13. Germline CDR1 is SGHRS and CDR2 is YFSETQ. CDR3 in amino acids: CASSWGPTGVGNEQFF. CDR3 bases: TGCGCCAGCAGCTGGGGGCCCACAGGGGTGGGAAATGAGCAGTTCTTC.

V gene TRBV25-1 combines with J gene TRBJ2-7, with 14 bases lining up with TRBD2. Germline V gives CDR1 MGHDK, CDR2 SYGVNS. The V and J ends lost 6 bases and 3 bases, in that order; junction bases with no gene match: 1. The CDR3 sequence is 14 residues long. The CDR3 loop reads CASRGTSGSYEQYF. The CDR3 nucleotides are TGTGCCAGCAGGGGGACTAGCGGGAGCTACGAGCAGTACTTC.

The chain links TRBV30 to TRBJ2-3; D perhaps matches TRBD2 (5 bases). V lost 2 bases and J lost 6, with 15 bases in between. Germline CDR1 GTSNPN, CDR2 SVGIG (reference sequence). CDR3 size: 14 residues. The CDR3 DNA is TGTGCCTGGAGTCCCGGATGGGGAGAGGATACGCAGTATTTT. It yields the protein CAWSPGWGEDTQYF.

The rearrangement joins TRBV18 to TRBJ2-2; TRBD2 aligns across 7 bases. Per the germline V gene, CDR1 is KGHSH and CDR2 is LQKENI. The junction had 13 bases not matched to a gene; V was cut back by 3 bases and J by 6 bases. The CDR3 covers 17 residues. The CDR3 protein is CASSPLISLARAGELFF. The DNA of the CDR3 is TGTGCCAGCTCACCCTTGATTTCACTAGCGAGAGCCGGGGAGCTGTTTTTT.

The chain has TRBV6-6 and TRBJ1-2; 7 positions match TRBD1. This CDR3 is 12 amino acids long. CDR1 is MNHNY and CDR2 is SVGAGI in the germline V gene (reference sequence). The junction had 5 bases not matched to a gene; V was cut back by 7 bases and J by 6 bases. CDR3 region: CASTGGRHGYTF. The CDR3 region has the DNA TGTGCCAGCACAGGGGGGCGGCATGGCTACACCTTC.

This CDR3 reads CASSIGQGPRKLFF. In DNA, the CDR3 is TGCGCCAGCAGCATTGGACAGGGTCCTAGAAAACTGTTTTTT. V usage is TRBV5-1 and J usage is TRBJ1-4; 8 nucleotides align to TRBD1. CDR3 length: 14 residues. J gave up 10 bases and V 4 bases, and 9 bases lay outside the gene matches. Per the germline V gene, CDR1 is SGHRS and CDR2 is YFSETQ.